The clone carrying this T cell receptor beta chain appeared once. Its antigen is currently unknown. Measured with immunoSEQ multiplex PCR; TCRdb has only the in-frame clones, and not every one. The sample shows around 91,000 clones, roughly 86% of them seen only once. This sample stems from a study of cytotoxic CD8 clonotypes in ibrutinib-treated CLL. The study, taken as a whole, reports: Circulating CD8+ T-cell counts were tracked by baseline clonality, which exceeded that of age-matched healthy donors. Clonality rose at ibrutinib response and fell back toward baseline at progression.

Germline values: CDR1 MNHEY, CDR2 SMNVEV (reference sequence). This CDR3 has 14 amino acids. The V gene end was trimmed by 6 bases and the J gene end by 3 bases; junction bases not matched to a gene: 3. The origin of this receptor is a human donor with chronic lymphocytic leukemia. The input for sequencing was PBMCs, taken before ibrutinib treatment. The chain joins TRBV27 to TRBJ1-3; TRBD1 aligns across 9 bases. For the CDR3, the DNA is TGTGCCAGCAGGGACAGGGGTGGTGGAAACACCATATATTTT. This sequence encodes CASRDRGGGNTIYF.